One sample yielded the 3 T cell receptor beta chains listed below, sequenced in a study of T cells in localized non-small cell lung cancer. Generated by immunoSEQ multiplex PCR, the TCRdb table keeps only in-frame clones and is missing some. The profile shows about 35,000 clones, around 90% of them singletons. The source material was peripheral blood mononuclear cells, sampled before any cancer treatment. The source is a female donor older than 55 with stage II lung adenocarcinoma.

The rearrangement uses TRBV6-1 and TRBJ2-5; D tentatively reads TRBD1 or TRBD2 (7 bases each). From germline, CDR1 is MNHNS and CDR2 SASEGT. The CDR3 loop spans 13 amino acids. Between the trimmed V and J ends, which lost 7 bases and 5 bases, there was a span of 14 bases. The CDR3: CASTQGGWETQYF. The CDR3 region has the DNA TGTGCCAGCACCCAGGGGGGGTGGGAGACCCAGTACTTC.

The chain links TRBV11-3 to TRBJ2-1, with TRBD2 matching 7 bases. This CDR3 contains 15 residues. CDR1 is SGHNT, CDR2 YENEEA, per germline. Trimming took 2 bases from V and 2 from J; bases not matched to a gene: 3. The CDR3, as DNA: TGTGCCAGCAGCTTAAGACTAGCTACCTACAATGAGCAGTTCTTC. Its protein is CASSLRLATYNEQFF.

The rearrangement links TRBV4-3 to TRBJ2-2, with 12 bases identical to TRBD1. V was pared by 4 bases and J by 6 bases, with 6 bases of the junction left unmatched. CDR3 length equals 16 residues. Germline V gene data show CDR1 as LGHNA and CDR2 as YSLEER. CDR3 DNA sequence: TGCGCCAGCAGCCCCACGGGACAGGGGGCCTCCGGGGAGCTGTTTTTT. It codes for CASSPTGQGASGELFF.